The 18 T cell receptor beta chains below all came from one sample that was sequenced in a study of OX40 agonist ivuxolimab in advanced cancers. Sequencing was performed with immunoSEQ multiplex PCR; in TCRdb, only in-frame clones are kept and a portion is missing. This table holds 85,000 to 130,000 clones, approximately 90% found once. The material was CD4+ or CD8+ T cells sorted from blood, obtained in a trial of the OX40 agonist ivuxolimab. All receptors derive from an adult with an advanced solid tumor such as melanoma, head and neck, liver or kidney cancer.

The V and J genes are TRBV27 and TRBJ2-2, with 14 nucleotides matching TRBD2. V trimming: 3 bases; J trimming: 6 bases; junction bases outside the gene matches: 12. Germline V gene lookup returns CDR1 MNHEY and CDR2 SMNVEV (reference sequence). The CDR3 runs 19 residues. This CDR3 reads CASSFRLAGGSGHPGELFF. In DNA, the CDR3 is TGTGCCAGCAGTTTCAGACTAGCGGGAGGGTCGGGGCACCCCGGGGAGCTGTTTTTT.

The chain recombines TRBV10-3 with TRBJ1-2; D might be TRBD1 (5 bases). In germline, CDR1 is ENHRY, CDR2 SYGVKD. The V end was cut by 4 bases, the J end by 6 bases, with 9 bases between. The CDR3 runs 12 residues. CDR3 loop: CAISGGGNGYTF. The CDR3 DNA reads TGTGCCATCAGTGGTGGGGGAAATGGCTACACCTTC.

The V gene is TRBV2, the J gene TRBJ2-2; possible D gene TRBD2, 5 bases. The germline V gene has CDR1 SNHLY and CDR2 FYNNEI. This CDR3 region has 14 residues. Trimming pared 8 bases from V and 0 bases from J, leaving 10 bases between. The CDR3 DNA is TGTGCCAGCGAACGGGATACGAACACCGGGGAGCTGTTTTTT. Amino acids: CASERDTNTGELFF.

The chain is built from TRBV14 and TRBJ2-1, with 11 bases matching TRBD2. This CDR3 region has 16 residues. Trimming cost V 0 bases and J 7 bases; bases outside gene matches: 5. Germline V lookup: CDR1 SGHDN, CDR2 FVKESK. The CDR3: CASSQDLAGGNNEQFF. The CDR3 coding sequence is TGTGCCAGCAGCCAAGATCTAGCGGGAGGAAATAATGAGCAGTTCTTC. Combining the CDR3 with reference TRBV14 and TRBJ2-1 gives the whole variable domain EAGVTQFPSHSVIEKGQTVTLRCDPISGHDNLYWYRRVMGKEIKFLLHFVKESKQDESGMPNNRFLAERTGGTYSTLKVQPAELEDSGVYFCASSQDLAGGNNEQFFGPGTRLTVL.

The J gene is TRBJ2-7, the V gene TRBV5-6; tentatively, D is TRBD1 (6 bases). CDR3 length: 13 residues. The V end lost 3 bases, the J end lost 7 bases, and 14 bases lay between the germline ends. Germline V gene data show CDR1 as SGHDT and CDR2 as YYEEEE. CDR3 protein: CASSSPGAREQYF. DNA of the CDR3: TGTGCCAGCAGCTCCCCAGGGGCGCGTGAGCAGTACTTC. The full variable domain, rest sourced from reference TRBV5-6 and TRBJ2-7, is DAGVTQSPTHLIKTRGQQVTLRCSPKSGHDTVSWYQQALGQGPQFIFQYYEEEERQRGNFPDRFSGHQFPNYSSELNVNALLLGDSALYLCASSSPGAREQYFGPGTRLTVT.

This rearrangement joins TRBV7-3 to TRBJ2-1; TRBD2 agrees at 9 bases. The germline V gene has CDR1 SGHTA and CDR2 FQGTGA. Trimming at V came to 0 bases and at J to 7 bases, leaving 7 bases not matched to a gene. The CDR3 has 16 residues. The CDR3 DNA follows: TGTGCCAGCAGCTTAACGGGACTAGCAGCTAGGAATGAGCAGTTCTTC. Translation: CASSLTGLAARNEQFF.

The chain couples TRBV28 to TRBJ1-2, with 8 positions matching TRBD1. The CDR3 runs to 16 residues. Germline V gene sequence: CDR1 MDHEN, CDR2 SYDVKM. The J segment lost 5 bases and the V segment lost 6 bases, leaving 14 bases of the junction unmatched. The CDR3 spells CASRPAGAGGRYGYTF. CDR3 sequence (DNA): TGTGCCAGCAGGCCCGCCGGGGCAGGGGGCAGGTATGGCTACACCTTC.

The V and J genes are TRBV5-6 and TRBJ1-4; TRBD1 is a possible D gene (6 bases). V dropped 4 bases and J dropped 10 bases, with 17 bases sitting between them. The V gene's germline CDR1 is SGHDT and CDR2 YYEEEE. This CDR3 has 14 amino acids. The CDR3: CASSRERTVGKLFF. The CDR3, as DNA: TGTGCCAGCAGCCGTGAAAGGACAGTCGGAAAACTGTTTTTT.

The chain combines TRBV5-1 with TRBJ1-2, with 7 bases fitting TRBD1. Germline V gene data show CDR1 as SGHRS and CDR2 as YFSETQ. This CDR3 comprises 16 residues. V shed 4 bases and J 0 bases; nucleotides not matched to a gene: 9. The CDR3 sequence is CASSKGTDSANYGYTF. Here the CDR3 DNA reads TGCGCCAGCAGCAAAGGGACAGACTCAGCTAACTATGGCTACACCTTC.

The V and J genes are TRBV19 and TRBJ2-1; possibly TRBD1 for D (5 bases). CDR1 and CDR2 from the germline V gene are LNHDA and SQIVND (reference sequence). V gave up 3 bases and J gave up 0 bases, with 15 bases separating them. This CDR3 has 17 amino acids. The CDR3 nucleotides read TGTGCCAGTAGTATGATTATAGGGGCCGGCTCCTACAATGAGCAGTTCTTC. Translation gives CASSMIIGAGSYNEQFF.

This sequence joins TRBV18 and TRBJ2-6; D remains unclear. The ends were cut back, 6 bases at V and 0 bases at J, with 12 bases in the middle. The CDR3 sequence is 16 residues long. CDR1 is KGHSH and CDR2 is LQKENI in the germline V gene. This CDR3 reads CASSHTPVSGANVLTF. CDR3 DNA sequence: TGTGCCAGCTCCCACACTCCGGTCTCTGGGGCCAACGTCCTGACTTTC.

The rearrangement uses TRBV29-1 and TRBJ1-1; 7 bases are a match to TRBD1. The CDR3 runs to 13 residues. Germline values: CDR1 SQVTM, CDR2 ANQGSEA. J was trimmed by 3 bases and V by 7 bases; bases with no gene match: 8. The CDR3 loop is CSGGQVADTEAFF. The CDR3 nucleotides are TGCAGCGGCGGACAGGTTGCGGACACTGAAGCTTTCTTT.

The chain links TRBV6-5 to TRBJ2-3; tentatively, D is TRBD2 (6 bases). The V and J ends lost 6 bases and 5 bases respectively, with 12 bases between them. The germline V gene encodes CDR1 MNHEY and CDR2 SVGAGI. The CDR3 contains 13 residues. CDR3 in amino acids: CASRTGAKDTQYF. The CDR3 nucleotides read TGTGCCAGCAGAACGGGAGCCAAAGATACGCAGTATTTT.

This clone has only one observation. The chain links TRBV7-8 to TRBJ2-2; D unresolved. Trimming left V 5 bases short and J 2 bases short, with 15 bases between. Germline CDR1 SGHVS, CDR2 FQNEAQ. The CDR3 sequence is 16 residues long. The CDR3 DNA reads TGTGCCAGCAGCCCCCTGTTAGCCGGCAACACCGGGGAGCTGTTTTTT. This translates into CASSPLLAGNTGELFF. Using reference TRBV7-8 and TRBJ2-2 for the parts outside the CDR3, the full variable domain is GAGVSQSPRYKVAKRGQDVALRCDPISGHVSLFWYQQALGQGPEFLTYFQNEAQLDKSGLPSDRFFAERPEGSVSTLKIQRTQQEDSAVYLCASSPLLAGNTGELFFGEGSRLTVL.

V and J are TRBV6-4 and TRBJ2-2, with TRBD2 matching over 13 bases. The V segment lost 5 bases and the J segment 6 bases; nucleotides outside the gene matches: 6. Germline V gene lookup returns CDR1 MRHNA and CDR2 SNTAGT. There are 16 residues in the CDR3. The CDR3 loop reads CASSLSTSGRAGELFF. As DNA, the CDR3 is TGTGCCAGCAGTCTGAGCACTAGCGGGAGGGCCGGGGAGCTGTTTTTT.

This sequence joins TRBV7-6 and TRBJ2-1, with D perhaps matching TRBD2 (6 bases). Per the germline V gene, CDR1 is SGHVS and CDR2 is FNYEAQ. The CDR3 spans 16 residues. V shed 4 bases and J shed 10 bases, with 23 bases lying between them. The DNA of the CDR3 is TGTGCCAGCAGCTCACTAACCGGGGGATATGGAGGGGAGCAGTTCTTC. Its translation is CASSSLTGGYGGEQFF.

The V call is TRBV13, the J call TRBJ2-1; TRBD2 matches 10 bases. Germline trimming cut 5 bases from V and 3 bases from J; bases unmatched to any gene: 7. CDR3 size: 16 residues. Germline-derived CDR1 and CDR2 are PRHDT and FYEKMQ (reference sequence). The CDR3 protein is CASSRRSGRSYNEQFF. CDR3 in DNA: TGTGCCAGCAGCCGCCGTAGCGGGAGGAGCTACAATGAGCAGTTCTTC.

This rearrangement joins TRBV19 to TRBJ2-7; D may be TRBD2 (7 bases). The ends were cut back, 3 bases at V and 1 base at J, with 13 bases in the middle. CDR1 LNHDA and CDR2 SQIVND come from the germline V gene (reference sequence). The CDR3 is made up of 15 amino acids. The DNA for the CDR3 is TGTGCCAGTAGTATTCGGGGGGCTATTTCCTACGAGCAGTACTTC. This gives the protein CASSIRGAISYEQYF.